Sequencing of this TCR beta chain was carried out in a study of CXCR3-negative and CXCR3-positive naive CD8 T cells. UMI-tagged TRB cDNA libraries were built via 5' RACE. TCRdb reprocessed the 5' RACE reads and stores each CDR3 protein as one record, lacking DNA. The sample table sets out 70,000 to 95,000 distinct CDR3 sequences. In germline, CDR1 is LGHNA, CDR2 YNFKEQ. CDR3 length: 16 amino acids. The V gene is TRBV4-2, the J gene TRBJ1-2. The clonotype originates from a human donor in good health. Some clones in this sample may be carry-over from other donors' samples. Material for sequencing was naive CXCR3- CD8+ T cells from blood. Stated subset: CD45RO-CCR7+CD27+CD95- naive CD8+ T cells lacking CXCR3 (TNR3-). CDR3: CASSQDLLRESYGYTF.